Listed below are T cell receptor beta chains from one sample, sequenced in a study of cytomegalovirus exposure and HLA in healthy donors. Clones were sequenced by immunoSEQ multiplex PCR, and TCRdb holds only the in-frame ones, with some missing. In the table there are under 200,000 clones, roughly 85% of which are singletons. Source material: PBMCs. The source is a woman aged 45-59 years in good health and CMV-seronegative. Both conserved end residues are part of each CDR3. A D gene is named only where the DNA matches it firmly. Size values are once, few and many counts, or a class for expanded clones, and some rows have none.

>once|-|TRBV6-5|TRBJ1-1
CASSYSGQKNTEAFF
TGTGCCAGCAGTTATTCTGGACAGAAGAACACTGAAGCTTTCTTT
>-|-|TRBV7-2|TRBJ1-1
CASSHPAGGHTEAFF
TGTGCCAGCAGCCACCCGGCGGGGGGCCACACTGAAGCTTTCTTT
>once|-|TRBV5-1|TRBJ1-1
CASSLVATGAGGAFF
TGCGCCAGCAGCTTGGTCGCCACAGGTGCCGGCGGAGCTTTCTTT
>once|-|TRBV7-9|TRBJ1-2
CASSLGGERDGYTF
TGTGCCAGCAGCTTGGGTGGGGAGCGGGATGGCTACACCTTC
>once|TRBD1|TRBV9|TRBJ2-2
CASRTGTNTGELFF
TGTGCCAGCAGGACAGGGACGAACACCGGGGAGCTGTTTTTT
>-|-|TRBV27|TRBJ1-2
CASSLSGGYGYTF
TGTGCCAGCAGTTTATCAGGAGGGTATGGCTACACCTTC
>-|-|TRBV18|TRBJ2-5
CASSPSTGLARETQYF
TGTGCCAGCTCACCCAGTACAGGCTTGGCTAGGGAGACCCAGTACTTC
>-|-|TRBV2|TRBJ1-4
CASSADAEKLFF
TGTGCCAGCAGCGCAGATGCTGAAAAACTGTTTTTT
>-|TRBD2|TRBV6-4|TRBJ2-1
CASSDSASGSTEQFF
TGTGCCAGCAGTGACTCGGCTAGCGGGAGCACTGAGCAGTTCTTC
>-|-|TRBV5-1|TRBJ1-2
CASSDASSNYGYTF
TGCGCCAGCAGCGATGCGTCTTCTAACTATGGCTACACCTTC
>few|-|TRBV7-8|TRBJ1-4
CATRGGLNEKLFF
TGTGCCACCCGAGGGGGACTAAATGAAAAACTGTTTTTT
>once|-|TRBV28|TRBJ1-3
CASSSGGTGNTIYF
TGTGCCAGCAGCTCCGGGGGGACTGGAAACACCATATATTTT
>-|TRBD2|TRBV4-2|TRBJ2-7
CASSDRPVAGGQAYEQYF
TGTGCCAGCAGCGACCGGCCGGTAGCGGGAGGGCAGGCCTACGAGCAGTACTTC
>-|-|TRBV28|TRBJ1-1
CASTAGRGTEAFF
TGTGCCAGCACCGCAGGGAGGGGCACTGAAGCTTTCTTT
>once|-|TRBV18|TRBJ1-1
CASSPLNTEAFF
TGTGCCAGCTCACCCTTGAACACTGAAGCTTTCTTT
>-|-|TRBV6-6|TRBJ2-2
CASSYSGGAGSGELFF
TGTGCCAGCAGTTACTCCGGGGGAGCCGGATCCGGGGAGCTGTTTTTT
>-|TRBD1|TRBV6-1|TRBJ1-4
CASSAGGFEKLFF
TGTGCCAGCAGCGCAGGGGGCTTTGAAAAACTGTTTTTT
>-|-|TRBV29-1|TRBJ2-1
CSVGDSEYNEQFF
TGCAGCGTTGGGGACTCCGAATACAATGAGCAGTTCTTC
>-|-|TRBV7-9|TRBJ2-1
CASSWGWELGNEQFF
TGTGCCAGCAGCTGGGGTTGGGAGTTGGGGAATGAGCAGTTCTTC
>-|-|TRBV6-6|TRBJ2-1
CASSYSGGKLHNEQFF
TGTGCCAGCAGTTACTCAGGAGGGAAGCTCCATAATGAGCAGTTCTTC
>-|TRBD1|TRBV7-2|TRBJ2-2
CASSSYGQANTGELFF
TGTGCCAGCAGCAGTTACGGACAGGCGAACACCGGGGAGCTGTTTTTT
>-|-|TRBV18|TRBJ2-3
CASSPRFTGPDTQYF
TGTGCCAGCTCACCACGTTTTACAGGGCCGGATACGCAGTATTTT
>few|TRBD1|TRBV4-1|TRBJ1-2
CASSQIGTGNGYTF
TGCGCCAGCAGCCAAATAGGGACAGGGAACGGCTACACCTTC
>-|-|TRBV28|TRBJ1-2
CASSPSGQRANYGYTF
TGTGCCAGCAGTCCCTCCGGACAGAGGGCTAACTATGGCTACACCTTC
>-|TRBD1|TRBV7-7|TRBJ2-1
CASSPGQASYNEQFF
TGTGCCAGCAGCCCCGGACAGGCCTCCTACAATGAGCAGTTCTTC
>-|-|TRBV1|TRBJ2-2
CTSSPEATSGRGDGELFF
TGCACCAGCAGCCCAGAGGCGACTAGCGGGAGGGGGGACGGGGAGCTGTTTTTT
>-|-|TRBV4-1|TRBJ2-6
CASSQEVGSSGANVLTF
TGCGCCAGCAGCCAAGAGGTCGGGTCCTCCGGGGCCAACGTCCTGACTTTC
>-|TRBD2|TRBV5-1|TRBJ2-3
CASSRRTSGNPSTDTQYF
TGCGCCAGCAGCAGGCGGACTAGCGGGAATCCTAGCACAGATACGCAGTATTTT
>-|-|TRBV7-9|TRBJ1-2
CASSLTAGSYGYTF
TGTGCCAGCAGCTTAACTGCGGGAAGCTATGGCTACACCTTC
>-|TRBD1|TRBV5-1|TRBJ2-5
CASSTTGALEETQYF
TGCGCCAGCAGCACAACAGGGGCCTTAGAAGAGACCCAGTACTTC
>-|-|TRBV28|TRBJ2-7
CASRSGFYEQYF
TGTGCCAGCAGATCAGGGTTCTACGAGCAGTACTTC
>-|-|TRBV5-8|TRBJ1-1
CASSLDGGYTEAFF
TGTGCCAGCAGCCTCGACGGGGGGTACACTGAAGCTTTCTTT
>-|-|TRBV30|TRBJ1-5
CAWSGGGGYSNQPQHF
TGTGCCTGGAGTGGAGGCGGCGGATATAGCAATCAGCCCCAGCATTTT
>-|-|TRBV18|TRBJ2-4
CASSPSGAKNIQYF
TGTGCCAGCTCACCAAGCGGGGCCAAAAACATTCAGTACTTC
>-|TRBD1|TRBV18|TRBJ2-6
CASSPGTASGANVLTF
TGTGCCAGCTCACCAGGGACAGCCTCTGGGGCCAACGTCCTGACTTTC
>-|TRBD1|TRBV28|TRBJ2-7
CASSGATDRAYEQYF
TGTGCCAGCAGTGGGGCGACGGACAGGGCCTACGAGCAGTACTTC
>-|-|TRBV5-4|TRBJ2-7
CASSLGGDSGSYEQYF
TGTGCCAGCAGCTTGGGGGGGGACTCGGGCTCCTACGAGCAGTACTTC
>few|-|TRBV19|TRBJ1-2
CASSIDSNYGYTF
TGTGCCAGTAGTATCGACAGTAACTATGGCTACACCTTC
>-|-|TRBV28|TRBJ2-7
CASSFSAGSYEQYF
TGTGCCAGCAGTTTTTCCGCAGGCTCCTACGAGCAGTACTTC
>-|TRBD1|TRBV28|TRBJ2-7
CASSWGQGEGYEQYF
TGTGCCAGCAGCTGGGGACAGGGAGAAGGGTACGAGCAGTACTTC
>-|-|TRBV11-3|TRBJ2-2
CASSQVAQSNTGELFF
TGTGCCAGCAGCCAAGTAGCCCAAAGCAACACCGGGGAGCTGTTTTTT
>-|TRBD1|TRBV11-2|TRBJ2-1
CASSVGQSSYNEQFF
TGTGCCAGCAGCGTGGGACAGAGCTCCTACAATGAGCAGTTCTTC
>-|TRBD1|TRBV28|TRBJ1-2
CASYRTGWYGYTF
TGTGCCAGCTACAGGACAGGGTGGTATGGCTACACCTTC
>-|TRBD2|TRBV28|TRBJ2-5
CASSFSGTSGFEAQYF
TGTGCCAGCAGTTTTTCCGGGACTAGCGGGTTCGAGGCCCAGTACTTC
>-|-|TRBV7-8|TRBJ1-1
CASSFRGLNTEAFF
TGTGCCAGCAGCTTTAGGGGTCTGAACACTGAAGCTTTCTTT
>few|-|TRBV19|TRBJ1-2
CASSIGGRGGYTF
TGTGCCAGTAGTATAGGAGGAAGGGGTGGCTACACCTTC
>-|-|TRBV7-8|TRBJ1-2
CASSLVPGKVKGYTF
TGTGCCAGCAGCTTAGTTCCAGGGAAGGTAAAAGGCTACACCTTC
>few|TRBD1|TRBV6-5|TRBJ1-1
CASSRTGLNTEAFF
TGTGCCAGCAGTCGGACAGGGTTGAACACTGAAGCTTTCTTT
>-|-|TRBV4-1|TRBJ2-5
CASSQEGLKAQYF
TGCGCCAGCAGCCAAGAGGGCCTCAAGGCCCAGTACTTC
>-|-|TRBV18|TRBJ2-2
CASSPRSTVRDTGELFF
TGTGCCAGCTCACCACGGTCTACAGTGAGAGACACCGGGGAGCTGTTTTTT
>-|-|TRBV7-9|TRBJ2-5
CASSYGMTQETQYF
TGTGCCAGCAGCTACGGGATGACCCAAGAGACCCAGTACTTC
>-|-|TRBV6-6|TRBJ2-2
CASRGGLNTGELFF
TGTGCCAGCAGAGGCGGGTTGAACACCGGGGAGCTGTTTTTT
>-|TRBD1|TRBV7-6|TRBJ1-1
CASSLETGGHTEAFF
TGTGCCAGCAGCTTAGAGACAGGGGGACACACTGAAGCTTTCTTT
>-|-|TRBV5-1|TRBJ2-7
CASSLVGVDYEQYF
TGCGCCAGCAGCTTGGTAGGGGTCGACTACGAGCAGTACTTC
>-|-|TRBV5-1|TRBJ2-1
CASSRDLRDEQFF
TGCGCCAGCAGCCGGGACTTACGGGATGAGCAGTTCTTC
>once|TRBD2|TRBV5-6|TRBJ2-1
CASSLSLAGSYNGQFF
TGTGCCAGCAGTCTCTCACTAGCGGGCTCCTACAATGGGCAGTTCTTC
>-|-|TRBV4-1|TRBJ2-7
CAGSQVGTSIYEQYF
TGCGCCGGCAGCCAAGTTGGTACTAGTATATACGAGCAGTACTTC
>-|-|TRBV28|TRBJ1-2
CASSLAYGGYTF
TGTGCCAGCAGTTTAGCGTACGGCGGGTACACCTTC
>-|-|TRBV20-1|TRBJ2-7
CSARAYYEQYF
TGCAGTGCTAGAGCGTACTACGAGCAGTACTTC